This paragraph covers one T cell receptor beta chain sequence. There is no known antigen for this receptor. No base quality information exists; no much larger clone differs at one position. Genomic DNA was extracted from sorted cells for sequencing of the TCRbeta CDR3 region. TCRbeta CDR3 regions were sequenced using the immunoSEQ Assay. Drawn from immuneACCESS, this table holds only the in-frame rearrangements with V and J called that TCRdb kept. Clones are partly lost; checked studies trace under half to an unresolved V gene and leave the rest unexplained. A total of tens of thousands of clones appear in this sample, approximately 80% of them only once. Around a fifth of the sample is in the top ten clones. The CDR3 holds 17 amino acids from the cysteine to the phenylalanine. Only the CDR3 part of the read is kept: 51 bases, read in frame from the first base. V drops 0 bases and J drops 5 bases, leaving 17 bases in between. Via the germline V gene, CDR1 is LGHNA and CDR2 YNFKEQ.

The data originate from a study of OX40 agonist ivuxolimab in advanced cancers. Regarding the complete study: The costimulatory receptor OX40 (CD134) was targeted by ivuxolimab, a fully human IgG2 agonistic monoclonal antibody. Prior anti-PD-1, anti-PD-L1 or anti-CTLA-4 therapy was permitted, and checkpoint inhibitors had been received by roughly two fifths of dose-escalation patients. Partial responses occurred in three dose-escalation patients: two with cutaneous melanoma and one with hepatocellular carcinoma. The dose-escalation cohort was roughly 83% male with a mean age of roughly 62 years, ranging from roughly 23 to 80. Intravenous ivuxolimab was administered to patients every 2 weeks at six dose levels: 0.01, 0.1, 0.3, 1.5, 3 and 10 mg/kg. The paper describes the monotherapy dose-escalation part (N of about 47 patients) of the phase I trial of ivuxolimab. Of the approximately 50 dose-escalation patients, hepatocellular carcinoma was present in roughly 19, melanoma in around 15, renal cell carcinoma in 9 and head and neck cancer in 9. The purpose of peripheral TCRbeta sequencing was to test whether ivuxolimab changed TCR sequence diversity and led to clonal T-cell expansion. The investigation overall reported the following: After ivuxolimab, expanded clones were on average more numerous among CD8+ T cells than among CD4+ T cells. Low levels of normalized T-cell clonal expansion were also seen in some patients who did not respond. Partial responders in the 0.1-3.0 mg/kg groups had among the lowest normalized peripheral clonal expansion, especially among CD8+ T cells. Which antigens the clonally expanded peripheral T cells were specific for was not determined. At doses from 0.1 to 3.0 mg/kg, clonal expansion was seen in both CD4+ and CD8+ blood T cells between baseline and week 6.

Patients with autoimmune disease history or receiving systemic immunosuppression were excluded from the trial. Peripheral blood for TCR sequencing was drawn from every dose cohort at baseline, at cycle 4 day 1 and at cycle 7 day 1. Samples came from an open-label, multicenter, first-in-human phase I dose-escalation trial of ivuxolimab. Adults with locally advanced or metastatic melanoma, renal cell, hepatocellular, or head and neck squamous cell carcinoma were enrolled in the trial. Before TCR sequencing, CD4+ T cells and CD8+ T cells from peripheral blood were sorted into separate populations. The sequencing here drew on CD4+ or CD8+ T cells sorted from blood, taken in a trial of the OX40 agonist ivuxolimab. This receptor chain uses TRBV4-2 and TRBJ1-5, with the D gene not clear enough to name. The clonotype was recovered from an adult with an advanced solid tumor such as melanoma, head and neck, liver or kidney cancer. The CDR3 reads as follows: CASSQDRSWAFDQPQHF. The sequenced DNA: TGTGCCAGCAGCCAAGATCGGAGTTGGGCCTTCGATCAGCCCCAGCATTTT.